The 18 T cell receptor beta chains below come from one sample, sequenced in a study of T cell repertoires in cytomegalovirus infection. A single record per CDR3 protein comes from TCRdb applying MiXCR to the reads. The table shows 450,000 to 600,000 distinct CDR3 sequences, with approximately 10% occurring only once. The specimen sequenced was PBMCs. All receptors derive from a human donor in good health (CMV status not recorded). Some clones in this sample may be carry-over from other donors' samples.

This clonotype was recorded at least ten times. The chain combines TRBV28 with TRBJ2-6, with 12 bases identical to TRBD1. The V gene's germline CDR1 is MDHEN and CDR2 SYDVKM. The CDR3 covers 19 residues. The junction had 9 bases not matched to a gene; V was cut back by 5 bases and J by 1 base. As DNA, the CDR3 is TGTGCCAGCAGTCGCTCCGGGACAGGGGGCGGATCTGGGGCCAACGTCCTGACTTTC. As protein: CASSRSGTGGGSGANVLTF.

This clonotype was detected ten times or more. The rearrangement joins TRBV19 to TRBJ2-1; TRBD1 agrees at 9 bases. CDR3 length: 12 residues. V shed 6 bases and J 9 bases; nucleotides not matched to a gene: 3. In germline, CDR1 is LNHDA, CDR2 SQIVND (reference sequence). The CDR3 reads CASSGQGIEQFF. CDR3 coding DNA: TGTGCCAGTAGCGGACAGGGGATTGAGCAGTTCTTC.

This clonotype was detected many times. The chain combines TRBV20-1 with TRBJ2-5; 8 bases are shared with TRBD2. The CDR3 totals 14 residues. V trimming: 5 bases; J trimming: 1 base; junction bases outside the gene matches: 6. Germline CDR1 is DFQATT and CDR2 is SNEGSKA (reference sequence). This CDR3 reads CSALRGGPQETQYF. DNA of the CDR3: TGCAGTGCTCTCCGCGGGGGGCCCCAAGAGACCCAGTACTTC.

There are a few counts of this clonotype. J is TRBJ2-5 and V is TRBV5-1; TRBD1 matches 9 bases. CDR3 length: 15 residues. V dropped 4 bases and J dropped 1; count of bases not matched to a gene: 5. Per the germline V gene, CDR1 is SGHRS and CDR2 is YFSETQ. CDR3 coding DNA: TGCGCCAGCAGCCCCACGGACAGGGGCCAAGAGACCCAGTACTTC. The encoded protein is CASSPTDRGQETQYF.

This clonotype was counted many times. The chain couples TRBV7-9 to TRBJ2-5; 11 bases agree with TRBD2. The CDR3 covers 16 residues. V was clipped by 6 bases and J by 7 bases; unmatched bases: 13. Germline values: CDR1 SEHNR, CDR2 FQNEAQ (reference sequence). The CDR3 sequence: CASRSTSGGFVVTQYF. The CDR3 bases are TGTGCCAGCAGATCCACTAGCGGGGGCTTTGTCGTGACCCAGTACTTC. The whole variable domain, filled in from reference TRBV7-9 and TRBJ2-5, reads DTGVSQNPRHKITKRGQNVTFRCDPISEHNRLYWYRQTLGQGPEFLTYFQNEAQLEKSRLLSDRFSAERPKGSFSTLEIQRTEQGDSAMYLCASRSTSGGFVVTQYFGPGTRLLVL.

V is TRBV10-3 and J is TRBJ2-5; TRBD1 aligns across 7 bases. J lost 2 bases, V lost 0 bases, and 3 bases had no gene match. Germline values: CDR1 ENHRY, CDR2 SYGVKD. This CDR3 has 15 residues. The CDR3 is CAISESGQMQETQYF. CDR3 sequence (DNA): TGTGCCATCAGTGAGTCGGGACAGATGCAAGAGACCCAGTACTTC.

This clonotype was seen ten or more times. The V gene is TRBV12-3 or TRBV12-4, the J gene TRBJ1-1; D gene ambiguous. The V end was cut by 7 bases, the J end by 4 bases, with 13 bases between. This CDR3 spans 13 amino acids. The CDR3 region has the DNA TGTGCCAGCACCCTTTCATTGAGCACTGAAGCTTTCTTT. This translates into CASTLSLSTEAFF.

In regard to this clonotype: A clone one base away is much larger, so this may be a read error. The J gene is TRBJ1-3, the V gene TRBV4-1; no firm D call. Germline values: CDR1 MGHRA, CDR2 YSYEKL. This CDR3 comprises 15 residues. CDR3 nucleotide sequence: TGCGCCAGCAGCCAAGATCGTGGACGGGGAAACACCATATGTTTT. Protein product: CASSQDRGRGNTICF.

The sample holds many counts of this clonotype. The chain is built from TRBV11-2 and TRBJ2-2; 7 bases align to TRBD1. The CDR3 is 14 residues long. V shed 3 bases, J shed 7 bases, and the junction held 5 bases outside the gene matches. Germline V gene lookup returns CDR1 SGHAT and CDR2 FQNNGV. In DNA form, the CDR3 reads TGTGCCAGCAGCTTTACAGGGGTGAACGGGGAGCTGTTTTTT. Encoded protein: CASSFTGVNGELFF.

This clonotype occurred many times. This chain connects TRBV7-9 to TRBJ2-3, with D tentatively TRBD2 (6 bases). The CDR3 extends over 14 amino acids. Trimming cost V 1 base and J 11 bases, with 16 bases left between them. CDR1 is SEHNR, CDR2 FQNEAQ, per germline (reference sequence). The CDR3: CASSLGPDGSLQYF. In nucleotides, the CDR3 is TGTGCCAGCAGCTTAGGCCCCGACGGGAGCCTGCAGTATTTT.

This clonotype was seen ten or more times. The V gene is TRBV28, the J gene TRBJ2-3, with 8 bases identical to TRBD2. J was trimmed by 2 bases and V by 10 bases; bases with no gene match: 5. The CDR3 loop spans 13 amino acids. The germline V gene encodes CDR1 MDHEN and CDR2 SYDVKM. The CDR3 coding sequence is TGTGCCACCAGCGGGAGCTACACAGATACGCAGTATTTT. Its translation: CATSGSYTDTQYF.

This clonotype was observed a handful of times. The chain is built from TRBV12-3 or TRBV12-4 and TRBJ1-5; D not certain. V shed 7 bases and J shed 0 bases, with 13 bases lying between them. This CDR3 is built from 15 residues. CDR3 nucleotides: TGTGCCAGCACCCCTAGGAGGGATAGCAATCAGCCCCAGCATTTT. This codes for CASTPRRDSNQPQHF.

This chain joins TRBV5-6 and TRBJ2-7; D unresolved. V lost 5 bases and J 6 bases, leaving 15 bases between the germline ends. The CDR3 contains 13 residues. Germline V gene data show CDR1 as SGHDT and CDR2 as YYEEEE. The CDR3: CASSAGLLGEQYF. Written as DNA, the CDR3 is TGTGCCAGCAGTGCCGGGCTCTTGGGCGAGCAGTACTTC.

This clonotype was recorded a few times. V and J are TRBV5-1 and TRBJ1-4, with a tentative D call TRBD1 (5 bases). V was clipped by 3 bases and J by 4 bases, with 13 bases between them. The CDR3 extends over 15 amino acids. The germline V gene encodes CDR1 SGHRS and CDR2 YFSETQ. CDR3 amino acids: CASSYSRQINEKLFF. CDR3 bases: TGCGCCAGCAGCTACTCGAGACAGATTAATGAAAAACTGTTTTTT.

This clonotype was found many times. In DNA form, the CDR3 reads TGTGCCAGCAGCATAAGACTAGCGGGAGGAGATACGCAGTATTTT. Translated: CASSIRLAGGDTQYF. The chain is built from TRBV2 and TRBJ2-3; 13 bases align to TRBD2. The junction had 5 bases not matched to a gene; V was cut back by 6 bases and J by 5 bases. Germline V lookup: CDR1 SNHLY, CDR2 FYNNEI. The CDR3 sequence is 15 residues long.

This clonotype was recorded at least ten times. V and J are TRBV2 and TRBJ1-5; 7 nucleotides align to TRBD1. V lost 6 bases, J lost 4 bases, and 6 bases stayed unmatched. Germline V gene sequence: CDR1 SNHLY, CDR2 FYNNEI. The CDR3 has 14 amino acids. In DNA, the CDR3 is TGTGCCAGCAGGGACAGGAGGGGAAATCAGCCCCAGCATTTT. It codes for CASRDRRGNQPQHF.

This clonotype was seen only a few times. This chain links TRBV14 with TRBJ1-6; tentatively, D is TRBD1 (6 bases). Germline V CDR1 and CDR2: SGHDN, FVKESK. Between the trimmed V and J ends, which lost 0 bases and 0 bases, there was a span of 15 bases. The CDR3 totals 19 residues. The CDR3 is CASSQDTDRLSSYNSPLHF. The CDR3 coding sequence is TGTGCCAGCAGCCAAGATACCGACAGGCTCAGCTCCTATAATTCACCCCTCCACTTT.

Here the CDR3 reads CASGLVRGPRTDTQYF. The CDR3 DNA is TGTGCTAGTGGTTTGGTACGGGGGCCCCGCACAGATACGCAGTATTTT. V usage is TRBV12-5 and J usage is TRBJ2-3; D might be TRBD1 or TRBD2, each matching 6 bases. With 0 bases removed from V and 1 base from J, the gap between germline ends came to 11 bases. CDR3 size: 16 residues. Germline CDR1 reads LGHNT; CDR2 reads FRNRAP.